This T cell receptor beta chain appears in the sequencing data of a study of tumor-infiltrating lymphocytes in primary liver carcinoma. Researchers generated TCR beta cDNA from approximately 520 ng of total RNA, relying on a constant-region primer. Three nested multiplex PCR rounds of slightly modified ARM-PCR generated TCR beta libraries. TCRdb ran MiXCR on the multiplex PCR reads and lists one entry per CDR3 protein. The table includes about 29,000 distinct CDR3 sequences, approximately 80% detected once. Concerning this clonotype: Its target is not known. An end of the junction differs from the germline gene, which may be a read error.

Overall study results and limits: Relative to tumor region pairs, the tumor-adjacent and tumor-blood pairs showed overlap that was lower.

Starting material for RNA and DNA co-extraction consisted of roughly 19-30 mg of unsorted bulk tissue. No patient had received treatment, and all had chronic HBV infection. All tumor samples contained more than 80% viable tumor cells. Sequenced material: liver tumor tissue from sampling region 5. Sample subset: tumor region T5, tumor centre. The TCR originated in a man in his forties with primary liver carcinoma and hepatitis B virus infection.

In DNA form, the CDR3 reads TGCGGCCCATGGTCGTACAATGAGGAGTTCTTC. This translates into CGPWSYNEEFF. The chain carries TRBV29-1 and TRBJ2-1; no definite D call. The length of the CDR3 is 11 residues. The germline CDR1 and CDR2 sequences are SQVTM and ANQGSEA.